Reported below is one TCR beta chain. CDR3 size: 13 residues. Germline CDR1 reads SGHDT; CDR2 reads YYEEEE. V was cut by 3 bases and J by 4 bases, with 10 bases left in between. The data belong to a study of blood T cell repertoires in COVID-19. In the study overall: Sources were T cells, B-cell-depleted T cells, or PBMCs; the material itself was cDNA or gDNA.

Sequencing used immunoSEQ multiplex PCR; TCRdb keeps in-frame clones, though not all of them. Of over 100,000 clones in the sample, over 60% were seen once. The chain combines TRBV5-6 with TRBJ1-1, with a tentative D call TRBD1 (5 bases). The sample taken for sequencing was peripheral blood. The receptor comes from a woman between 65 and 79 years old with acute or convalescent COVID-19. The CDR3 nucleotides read TGTGCCAGCAGCTCAAGGGGCGGCACTGAAGCTTTCTTT. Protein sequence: CASSSRGGTEAFF.